This T cell receptor (beta chain) was documented in a study of radiotherapy plus CTLA-4 blockade in lung cancer. Turning to the study itself: Disease control reached 31%, with objective responses in roughly 19%.

Study observations and caveats: The study found tumor-derived TCR clones expanded in blood after radiotherapy plus ipilimumab.

Patients in the study, people with chemo-refractory metastatic non-small-cell lung cancer, received focal radiation plus ipilimumab CTLA-4 blockade. The protocol was immunoSEQ multiplex PCR, while the TCRdb copy is restricted to in-frame clones and leaves out a portion. The data show about 51,000 clones, with around 79% seen just once and about 2.5% held by the top ten. The germline V gene encodes CDR1 SNHLY and CDR2 FYNNEI. V trimming: 6 bases; J trimming: 6 bases; junction bases outside the gene matches: 8. The CDR3 sequence is 14 residues long. Notes on this clone: Its target is not known.

The source material was peripheral blood, sampled from a patient treated with radiotherapy plus ipilimumab. The chain combines TRBV2 with TRBJ2-1; 7 nucleotides match TRBD1. The clonotype was recovered from a human donor with non-small cell lung cancer whose response to radiotherapy plus ipilimumab could not be evaluated. DNA for the CDR3: TGTGCCAGCAGGGACGGGACAGCAAGCAATGAGCAGTTCTTC. It specifies CASRDGTASNEQFF.